Below are 29 T cell receptor beta chains sequenced from a single sample in a study of cytomegalovirus exposure and HLA in healthy donors. Sequencing used immunoSEQ multiplex PCR; TCRdb keeps in-frame clones, though not all of them. Here the sample spans about 98,000 clones, roughly 87% being singletons. What was sequenced was PBMCs. These receptors all come from a man aged 18 to 30 in good health and CMV-seropositive.

The genes are TRBV18 and TRBJ1-1; no definite D call. The germline gives CDR1 KGHSH, CDR2 LQKENI. This CDR3 spans 13 amino acids. Trimming took 3 bases from V and 3 from J, leaving 8 bases between them. Here the CDR3 reads CASSPPGDTEAFF. The CDR3 DNA sequence: TGTGCCAGCTCACCCCCCGGGGACACTGAAGCTTTCTTT. Full variable domain (remainder filled in from reference TRBV18 and TRBJ1-1): NAGVMQNPRHLVRRRGQEARLRCSPMKGHSHVYWYRQLPEEGLKFMVYLQKENIIDESGMPKERFSAEFPKEGPSILRIQQVVRGDSAAYFCASSPPGDTEAFFGQGTRLTVV.

The chain carries TRBV11-3 and TRBJ1-3, with D maybe TRBD1 (6 bases). Germline CDR1 and CDR2: SGHNT and YENEEA. The CDR3 totals 16 residues. Trimming removed 5 bases from V and 4 bases from J, with 18 bases in between. This CDR3 is CASSQTGRPGGNTIYF. CDR3 nucleotide sequence: TGTGCCAGCAGCCAAACAGGGCGGCCGGGGGGAAACACCATATATTTT.

This clone showed up just once. The chain uses TRBV28 and TRBJ2-7; 12 nucleotides agree with TRBD2. Trimming took 2 bases from V and 6 from J; bases not matched to a gene: 5. The germline gives CDR1 MDHEN, CDR2 SYDVKM. The CDR3 spans 15 residues. The CDR3 here is CASSLAGTSGFEQYF. The CDR3 DNA reads TGTGCCAGCAGTTTAGCCGGGACTAGCGGGTTCGAGCAGTACTTC.

This clone was seen more than once but under ten times. V usage is TRBV28 and J usage is TRBJ1-3, with 7 bases that match TRBD1. This CDR3 spans 20 amino acids. Per germline, CDR1 MDHEN and CDR2 SYDVKM. V trimming: 4 bases; J trimming: 0 bases; junction bases outside the gene matches: 18. Written as DNA, the CDR3 is TGTGCCAGCAGTTCGGCTCGCCATCTTGTCGGGACAGACTCTGGAAACACCATATATTTT. Translation gives CASSSARHLVGTDSGNTIYF.

The chain employs TRBV5-1 and TRBJ1-4; TRBD1 aligns across 8 bases. Unmatched junction bases numbered 7, after V lost 4 bases and J lost 5 bases. This CDR3 has 15 amino acids. Germline loops: CDR1 SGHRS, CDR2 YFSETQ. Here the CDR3 reads CASSPGTGGNEKLFF. CDR3 sequence (DNA): TGCGCCAGCAGCCCGGGGACAGGCGGGAATGAAAAACTGTTTTTT.

The chain combines TRBV6-1 with TRBJ1-4; D call uncertain. Trimming stripped 0 bases from V and 8 bases from J, with 13 bases between. CDR3 length equals 15 residues. Germline assignment: CDR1 MNHNS and CDR2 SASEGT. The CDR3 coding sequence is TGTGCCAGCAGTGAAGCGAGGGCCCCCCAGGAAAAACTGTTTTTT. It codes for CASSEARAPQEKLFF.

The J gene is TRBJ1-2, the V gene TRBV7-7; TRBD1 matches at 7 bases. Germline CDR1 reads SSHAT; CDR2 reads FNYEAQ (reference sequence). With 3 bases clipped from V and 4 bases from J, the junction kept 11 bases outside the gene matches. The CDR3 consists of 16 residues. This chain's CDR3 is CASSLRGAGGSYGYTF. The CDR3 bases are TGTGCCAGCAGCTTGAGGGGGGCAGGGGGAAGCTATGGCTACACCTTC.

CDR3 loop: CASSEAGQGAWYGYTF. In DNA form, the CDR3 reads TGTGCCAGCAGTGAAGCGGGGCAGGGGGCTTGGTATGGCTACACCTTC. The chain recombines TRBV6-1 with TRBJ1-2, with 8 bases identical to TRBD1. The CDR3 extends over 16 amino acids. Losses at the gene ends were 0 bases for V and 5 bases for J; bases not matched to a gene: 8. Germline lookup yields CDR1 MNHNS and CDR2 SASEGT.

The V and J genes are TRBV6-1 and TRBJ1-3; possibly TRBD1 for D (6 bases). Germline values: CDR1 MNHNS, CDR2 SASEGT. V was pared by 5 bases and J by 0 bases, with 11 bases between. CDR3 size: 15 residues. This CDR3 reads CASSPRGGSGNTIYF. The DNA for the CDR3 is TGTGCCAGCAGTCCTCGAGGGGGCTCTGGAAACACCATATATTTT.

The genes are TRBV6-5 and TRBJ2-5, with 7 positions matching TRBD2. The trim removed 0 bases at V and 7 bases at J, leaving 8 bases unmatched. CDR3 size: 15 residues. Germline-derived CDR1 and CDR2 are MNHEY and SVGAGI. The CDR3 here is CASSYSGRGEGTQYF. The CDR3 nucleotides read TGTGCCAGCAGTTACTCGGGTCGGGGGGAGGGGACCCAGTACTTC.

The rearrangement joins TRBV4-2 to TRBJ2-6; TRBD2 matches at 11 bases. Germline V CDR1 and CDR2: LGHNA, YNFKEQ. Germline trimming cut 1 base from V and 4 bases from J; bases unmatched to any gene: 6. This CDR3 comprises 18 residues. The CDR3 region has the DNA TGTGCCAGCAGCCAAGTTCTAGCGGGAGGTTCGGGGGCCAACGTCCTGACTTTC. This codes for CASSQVLAGGSGANVLTF.

This clone was picked up a small number of times. The chain employs TRBV15 and TRBJ2-1; 11 bases fit TRBD2. V shed 0 bases, J shed 0 bases, and the junction held 16 bases outside the gene matches. The germline V gene has CDR1 LNHNV and CDR2 YYDKDF (reference sequence). This CDR3 region has 22 residues. CDR3 residues: CATSRDAWASGGLPSSYNEQFF. Here the CDR3 DNA reads TGTGCCACCAGCAGAGATGCGTGGGCTAGCGGGGGGTTACCGAGCTCCTACAATGAGCAGTTCTTC.

This chain uses TRBV7-2 with TRBJ2-7; D possibly corresponds to TRBD2 (5 bases). The CDR3 sequence is 16 residues long. The V and J ends lost 4 bases and 1 base respectively, with 17 bases between them. In germline, CDR1 is SGHTA, CDR2 FQGNSA. This CDR3 is CASSSRARSGSYEQYF. The CDR3 nucleotides are TGTGCCAGCAGCTCCCGAGCCCGTTCGGGGTCCTACGAGCAGTACTTC.

This sequence joins TRBV6-5 and TRBJ2-7; perhaps TRBD2 as D (7 bases). Trimming pared 5 bases from V and 0 bases from J, leaving 17 bases between. CDR1 and CDR2 (germline): MNHEY, SVGAGI. The CDR3 runs to 16 residues. In DNA, the CDR3 is TGTGCCAGCAGTAACTACAGGGCGGGGGTCTCCTACGAGCAGTACTTC. Its protein is CASSNYRAGVSYEQYF.

V usage is TRBV7-3 and J usage is TRBJ2-2, with TRBD1 identical over 10 bases. Per the germline V gene, CDR1 is SGHTA and CDR2 is FQGTGA. This CDR3 is built from 15 residues. V gave up 8 bases and J gave up 6 bases; unmatched junction bases: 9. The CDR3 DNA reads as TGTGCCAGCGGAAGAGCGGGGACAGGGGCCGGGGAGCTGTTTTTT. Its translation: CASGRAGTGAGELFF.

The gene calls are TRBV28 and TRBJ2-5; maybe TRBD1 (5 bases). Trimming cost V 4 bases and J 4 bases, with 13 bases left between them. Germline CDR1 reads MDHEN; CDR2 reads SYDVKM. This CDR3 has 14 amino acids. Here the CDR3 reads CASSSRSQGETQYF. CDR3 DNA: TGTGCCAGCAGTTCCAGATCGCAGGGAGAGACCCAGTACTTC.

This sequence joins TRBV5-1 and TRBJ2-7; D possibly corresponds to TRBD2 (5 bases). V lost 0 bases and J 7 bases, leaving 17 bases between the germline ends. Germline CDR1 SGHRS, CDR2 YFSETQ. The CDR3 runs to 15 residues. CDR3 loop: CASSLVAGDTGEQYF. CDR3 DNA sequence: TGCGCCAGCAGCTTGGTGGCAGGAGATACGGGGGAGCAGTACTTC.

This clone was counted a single time. The chain recombines TRBV27 with TRBJ1-5; D is uncertain. Germline V gene data show CDR1 as MNHEY and CDR2 as SMNVEV (reference sequence). V dropped 2 bases and J dropped 0 bases, with 11 bases sitting between them. The CDR3 spans 16 residues. Here the CDR3 reads CASSLRQVYSNQPQHF. In DNA form, the CDR3 reads TGTGCCAGCAGTTTAAGGCAGGTTTATAGCAATCAGCCCCAGCATTTT.

This clone was seen once. The chain combines TRBV28 with TRBJ2-5; TRBD2 matches 10 bases. The CDR3 spans 16 residues. V lost 1 base and J lost 5; bases outside the gene matches: 7. The germline V gene encodes CDR1 MDHEN and CDR2 SYDVKM. CDR3 protein: CASSLFGQREGETQYF. CDR3 DNA sequence: TGTGCCAGCAGTTTATTTGGCCAGCGGGAGGGGGAGACCCAGTACTTC.

The chain employs TRBV7-9 and TRBJ1-1; D remains unclear. Deletions cut 8 bases from V and 6 bases from J, with 16 bases between. This CDR3 has 13 residues. Germline loops: CDR1 SEHNR, CDR2 FQNEAQ (reference sequence). The CDR3 DNA follows: TGTGCCAGCTCCGGAGGCAGGTCGTCTGAAGCTTTCTTT. It encodes CASSGGRSSEAFF.

The count of this clone is one. The chain is built from TRBV7-9 and TRBJ2-3; TRBD2 is a possible D gene (6 bases). The CDR3 runs 16 residues. CDR1 SEHNR and CDR2 FQNEAQ come from the germline V gene (reference sequence). The V gene lost 0 bases and the J gene lost 0 bases, with 10 bases spanning the gap. CDR3 nucleotide sequence: TGTGCCAGCAGCTTAGCCCCTGCGGGAAGCACAGATACGCAGTATTTT. Its translation: CASSLAPAGSTDTQYF.

The chain is built from TRBV19 and TRBJ1-6, with a tentative D call TRBD1 (5 bases). Trimming cost V 5 bases and J 0 bases, with 11 bases left between them. Germline V gene sequence: CDR1 LNHDA, CDR2 SQIVND (reference sequence). The CDR3 extends over 16 amino acids. The CDR3 bases are TGTGCCAGTAGTTGGCAGGGTAACTCCTATAATTCACCCCTCCACTTT. Translated, it gives CASSWQGNSYNSPLHF.

V gene TRBV27 combines with J gene TRBJ1-1; the D gene is possibly TRBD1 (6 bases). The V and J ends lost 0 bases and 1 base respectively, with 24 bases between them. The CDR3 is 20 residues long. Germline V gene data show CDR1 as MNHEY and CDR2 as SMNVEV (reference sequence). CDR3 in DNA: TGTGCCAGCAGTTTATCGAGATCAGGTGGGGGAACAGGGCCGAACACTGAAGCTTTCTTT. This sequence encodes CASSLSRSGGGTGPNTEAFF.

The CDR3 region has the DNA TGTGCCAGCAGCCCAGGGACTCAGCCTAATGAGCAGTTCTTC. Protein sequence: CASSPGTQPNEQFF. V usage is TRBV7-9 and J usage is TRBJ2-1; a possible D gene is TRBD2 (6 bases). The CDR3 runs to 14 residues. V was trimmed by 5 bases and J by 7 bases, leaving 15 bases between them. Looked up from germline, CDR1 is SEHNR and CDR2 is FQNEAQ (reference sequence).

The genes are TRBV5-4 and TRBJ2-5; the match to TRBD1 covers 10 bases. The CDR3 contains 14 residues. The junction had 4 bases not matched to a gene; V was cut back by 4 bases and J by 4 bases. Germline V gene data show CDR1 as SGHNT and CDR2 as YYREEE (reference sequence). The CDR3 coding sequence is TGTGCCAGCAGCCGACAGGGGGCGGTAGAGACCCAGTACTTC. Amino acids: CASSRQGAVETQYF.

This chain joins TRBV19 and TRBJ1-1, with D tentatively TRBD1 (6 bases). The V gene's germline CDR1 is LNHDA and CDR2 SQIVND (reference sequence). V gave up 8 bases and J gave up 4 bases, with 14 bases separating them. The CDR3 runs to 13 residues. CDR3 sequence: CASGQTVGTEAFF. The DNA for the CDR3 is TGTGCCAGTGGACAGACAGTCGGCACTGAAGCTTTCTTT.

The chain couples TRBV11-2 to TRBJ2-3, with D possibly being TRBD1 (6 bases). Trimming left V 5 bases short and J 0 bases short, with 12 bases between. Germline V gene data show CDR1 as SGHAT and CDR2 as FQNNGV. There are 15 residues in the CDR3. DNA of the CDR3: TGTGCCAGCAGCCCAAGGACAGCTAGCACAGATACGCAGTATTTT. Amino acid sequence: CASSPRTASTDTQYF.

This clone was seen just once. This chain connects TRBV7-2 to TRBJ1-1, with D perhaps matching TRBD1 (6 bases). From germline, CDR1 is SGHTA and CDR2 FQGNSA. This CDR3 spans 13 amino acids. Trimming stripped 2 bases from V and 4 bases from J, with 8 bases between. The CDR3: CASSLYRATEAFF. CDR3 bases: TGTGCCAGCAGCTTATACAGGGCCACTGAAGCTTTCTTT.

The chain has TRBV19 and TRBJ2-3; no clear D. This CDR3 has 14 residues. CDR1 is LNHDA, CDR2 SQIVND, per germline (reference sequence). With 3 bases removed from V and 2 bases from J, the gap between germline ends came to 9 bases. Here the CDR3 reads CASSILADTDTQYF. Written as DNA, the CDR3 is TGTGCCAGTAGTATCTTGGCAGACACAGATACGCAGTATTTT.